The rows below give T cell receptor beta chains drawn from one sample of a study of human T cells and chemical hapten exposure. TCRdb re-derived calls from the 5' RACE reads in MiXCR, one entry per CDR3 protein. Here the sample spans 110,000 or so distinct CDR3 sequences, approximately 20% being singletons. The receptors were sampled from a human donor in good health. Both conserved end residues are part of each CDR3. A D gene is named only where the DNA matches it firmly. Clone size is shown for a subset of rows, as once, few, many or a class of expanded clone.

d_gene: -
abundance: few
v_gene: TRBV7-9
j_gene: TRBJ2-3
CDR3nt: TGTGCCAGCAGCTTGGACGGGGGACAGACAGATACGCAGTATTTT
CDR3aa: CASSLDGGQTDTQYF

d_gene: TRBD2
abundance: -
v_gene: TRBV4-2
j_gene: TRBJ2-5
CDR3nt: TGTGCCAGCAGCCAAGAGAGGGCGGGAGGGCCGGGAGAGACCCAGTACTTC
CDR3aa: CASSQERAGGPGETQYF

d_gene: -
abundance: few
v_gene: TRBV13
j_gene: TRBJ2-3
CDR3nt: TGTGCCAGCAGCTTAAGGGTCACAGATACGCAGTATTTT
CDR3aa: CASSLRVTDTQYF

d_gene: -
abundance: few
v_gene: TRBV7-3
j_gene: TRBJ1-6
CDR3nt: TGTGCCAGCGCCGAGGGGGGATATAATTCACCCCTCCACTTT
CDR3aa: CASAEGGYNSPLHF

d_gene: -
abundance: -
v_gene: TRBV20-1
j_gene: TRBJ2-3
CDR3nt: TGCAGTGCAACAGGGCAGGCCGTGGATACGCAGTATTTT
CDR3aa: CSATGQAVDTQYF

d_gene: TRBD2
abundance: -
v_gene: TRBV28
j_gene: TRBJ2-2
CDR3nt: TGTGCCAGCGTTGAGGGCATAGCGGGAGTTACCGGGGAGCTGTTTTTT
CDR3aa: CASVEGIAGVTGELFF

d_gene: -
abundance: -
v_gene: TRBV20-1
j_gene: TRBJ1-1
CDR3nt: TGCAGTGCTAGAGATCGGGGAGATCGGACTGAAGCTTTCTTT
CDR3aa: CSARDRGDRTEAFF

d_gene: TRBD1
abundance: few
v_gene: TRBV29-1
j_gene: TRBJ1-4
CDR3nt: TGCAGCGTAAACCCGGGACAGGGGGGCGAAAAACTGTTTTTT
CDR3aa: CSVNPGQGGEKLFF

d_gene: TRBD1
abundance: few
v_gene: TRBV10-3
j_gene: TRBJ2-5
CDR3nt: TGTGCCACCACAGGACAGGGGTTATCAGAGACCCAGTACTTC
CDR3aa: CATTGQGLSETQYF

d_gene: TRBD2
abundance: few
v_gene: TRBV28
j_gene: TRBJ2-3
CDR3nt: TGTGCCAGCAGTTTACGCGGGAGTGGCACAGATACGCAGTATTTT
CDR3aa: CASSLRGSGTDTQYF

d_gene: TRBD2
abundance: -
v_gene: TRBV27
j_gene: TRBJ2-2
CDR3nt: TGTGCCAGCAGTTTTAATCTAGCGGGAGGGCGGAAAATCACCGGGGAGCTGTTTTTT
CDR3aa: CASSFNLAGGRKITGELFF

d_gene: TRBD1
abundance: -
v_gene: TRBV12-3/TRBV12-4
j_gene: TRBJ1-2
CDR3nt: TGTGCCAGCAGTTTTGGTGTGACAGGGGGAAACTATGGCTACACCTTC
CDR3aa: CASSFGVTGGNYGYTF

d_gene: -
abundance: few
v_gene: TRBV18
j_gene: TRBJ2-1
CDR3nt: TGTGCCAGCTCACCACCGGGGGGCCCCCGAGGTGAGCAGTTCTTC
CDR3aa: CASSPPGGPRGEQFF

d_gene: TRBD2
abundance: -
v_gene: TRBV20-1
j_gene: TRBJ2-3
CDR3nt: TGCAGTGCTAGGGAGGGACTAGCGGTAGATACGCAGTATTTT
CDR3aa: CSAREGLAVDTQYF

d_gene: -
abundance: -
v_gene: TRBV20-1
j_gene: TRBJ2-1
CDR3nt: TGCAGTGCTATCAGAACTAAGATCTACAATGAGCAGTTCTTC
CDR3aa: CSAIRTKIYNEQFF

d_gene: -
abundance: few
v_gene: TRBV28
j_gene: TRBJ2-1
CDR3nt: TGTGCCAGCAGTCCTAGTACGGGCGCTCCGTTCTTC
CDR3aa: CASSPSTGAPFF

d_gene: -
abundance: -
v_gene: TRBV5-6
j_gene: TRBJ2-1
CDR3nt: TGTGCCAGCAGCTTTGTACGTGGTGAGCAGTTCTTC
CDR3aa: CASSFVRGEQFF

d_gene: -
abundance: -
v_gene: TRBV28
j_gene: TRBJ2-3
CDR3nt: TGTGCCAGCAGTTTATCGGGCTTCAGTAGGGATACGCAGTATTTT
CDR3aa: CASSLSGFSRDTQYF

d_gene: -
abundance: many
v_gene: TRBV7-3
j_gene: TRBJ1-1
CDR3nt: TGTGCCAGCAGTCTTGACAGCAACACTGAAGCTTTCTTT
CDR3aa: CASSLDSNTEAFF

d_gene: TRBD2
abundance: -
v_gene: TRBV6-2/TRBV6-3
j_gene: TRBJ2-1
CDR3nt: TGTGCCAGCATTAGTAGCGGGAGGCCCGGGGATGAGCAGTTCTTC
CDR3aa: CASISSGRPGDEQFF

d_gene: -
abundance: -
v_gene: TRBV28
j_gene: TRBJ1-1
CDR3nt: TGTGCCAGCAGATCTCTGGGGGTAGGGACTGAAGCTTTCTTT
CDR3aa: CASRSLGVGTEAFF

d_gene: TRBD1
abundance: few
v_gene: TRBV5-6
j_gene: TRBJ2-1
CDR3nt: TGTGCCAGCAGCTTTCTAGACCAGGGGGCGCCGGGGAATGAGCAGTTCTTC
CDR3aa: CASSFLDQGAPGNEQFF

d_gene: TRBD1
abundance: few
v_gene: TRBV4-1
j_gene: TRBJ1-2
CDR3nt: TGCGCCAGCAGCCAAGAGCTTACGGGACAGAACTATGGCTACACCTTC
CDR3aa: CASSQELTGQNYGYTF

d_gene: -
abundance: few
v_gene: TRBV2
j_gene: TRBJ1-5
CDR3nt: TGTGCCAGCAATCTGGGTAGCAATCAGCCCCAGCATTTT
CDR3aa: CASNLGSNQPQHF

d_gene: -
abundance: -
v_gene: TRBV18
j_gene: TRBJ2-3
CDR3nt: TGTGCCAGCTCACCACCTACAGTCCAGACTCGCGGCACAGATACGCAGTATTTT
CDR3aa: CASSPPTVQTRGTDTQYF

d_gene: -
abundance: -
v_gene: TRBV11-3
j_gene: TRBJ2-1
CDR3nt: TGTGCCAGCAGCTTCAACAGAGACAATGAGCAGTTCTTC
CDR3aa: CASSFNRDNEQFF

d_gene: -
abundance: few
v_gene: TRBV27
j_gene: TRBJ1-5
CDR3nt: TGTGCCAGCAGTCCCAACCCGACGGGGATTAATCAGCCCCAGCATTTT
CDR3aa: CASSPNPTGINQPQHF

d_gene: -
abundance: -
v_gene: TRBV20-1
j_gene: TRBJ2-1
CDR3nt: TGCAGTGCTACCATGACGGCCTACAATGAGCAGTTCTTC
CDR3aa: CSATMTAYNEQFF

d_gene: TRBD2
abundance: -
v_gene: TRBV7-2
j_gene: TRBJ2-2
CDR3nt: TGTGCCAGCAGCCACCCAGGGACTAACGCGGCCGGGGAGCTGTTTTTT
CDR3aa: CASSHPGTNAAGELFF

d_gene: TRBD1
abundance: -
v_gene: TRBV11-2
j_gene: TRBJ1-1
CDR3nt: TGTGCCAGCAGCTGGGGACAGGGAATGAACACTGAAGCTTTCTTT
CDR3aa: CASSWGQGMNTEAFF

d_gene: -
abundance: few
v_gene: TRBV2
j_gene: TRBJ2-1
CDR3nt: TGTGCCAGCAGTGAAGCGCTCGTAGGGTTCTTC
CDR3aa: CASSEALVGFF

d_gene: -
abundance: -
v_gene: TRBV30
j_gene: TRBJ1-1
CDR3nt: TGTGCCTGCGAACGGAACACTGAAGCTTTCTTT
CDR3aa: CACERNTEAFF

d_gene: TRBD1
abundance: -
v_gene: TRBV6-2/TRBV6-3
j_gene: TRBJ1-5
CDR3nt: TGTGCCAGCAATGGACAGGGGGCGGGCAATCAGCCCCAGCATTTT
CDR3aa: CASNGQGAGNQPQHF

d_gene: -
abundance: -
v_gene: TRBV12-3/TRBV12-4
j_gene: TRBJ2-7
CDR3nt: TGTGCCAGCAGTATGTGGTCGGGACGGACCTACGAGCAGTACTTC
CDR3aa: CASSMWSGRTYEQYF

d_gene: TRBD2
abundance: few
v_gene: TRBV3-1
j_gene: TRBJ2-3
CDR3nt: TGTGCCAGCAGCCAAGCCGCGACTAGCGGCACAGATACGCAGTATTTT
CDR3aa: CASSQAATSGTDTQYF

d_gene: -
abundance: -
v_gene: TRBV6-5
j_gene: TRBJ2-7
CDR3nt: TGTGCCCCACCCGGGACCGAGCAGTACTTC
CDR3aa: CAPPGTEQYF

d_gene: -
abundance: -
v_gene: TRBV28
j_gene: TRBJ1-2
CDR3nt: TGTGCCAGCAGAACCCCGGTGGGACAAAGGGACTATGGCTACACCTTC
CDR3aa: CASRTPVGQRDYGYTF

d_gene: -
abundance: few
v_gene: TRBV27
j_gene: TRBJ1-6
CDR3nt: TGTGCCAGCAGTTTACGGGGGGTCAGGAGGTCCTATAATTCACCCCTCCACTTT
CDR3aa: CASSLRGVRRSYNSPLHF

d_gene: TRBD2
abundance: -
v_gene: TRBV28
j_gene: TRBJ2-7
CDR3nt: TGTGCCAGCAGCCTAGCGGGAGGGAGCTCCGACGAGCAGTACTTC
CDR3aa: CASSLAGGSSDEQYF

d_gene: -
abundance: few
v_gene: TRBV5-4
j_gene: TRBJ2-3
CDR3nt: TGTGCCAGCAGCTTCGGGAGATGGGGCACAGATACGCAGTATTTT
CDR3aa: CASSFGRWGTDTQYF

d_gene: TRBD1
abundance: -
v_gene: TRBV12-3/TRBV12-4
j_gene: TRBJ1-4
CDR3nt: TGTGCCAGCAGTCCGGGGACAGGAGTTTATGAAAAACTGTTTTTT
CDR3aa: CASSPGTGVYEKLFF

d_gene: -
abundance: -
v_gene: TRBV14
j_gene: TRBJ1-2
CDR3nt: TGTGCCAGCAGCCAATGGAGTAGCTATGGCTACACCTTC
CDR3aa: CASSQWSSYGYTF

d_gene: TRBD1
abundance: few
v_gene: TRBV7-2
j_gene: TRBJ1-4
CDR3nt: TGTGCCAGCAGCTTAGATATGGGACAGTCTAATGAAAAACTGTTTTTT
CDR3aa: CASSLDMGQSNEKLFF

d_gene: -
abundance: -
v_gene: TRBV20-1
j_gene: TRBJ2-5
CDR3nt: TGCAGTGCTAGAGCCTTAATACGTCAAGAGACCCAGTACTTC
CDR3aa: CSARALIRQETQYF

d_gene: -
abundance: -
v_gene: TRBV6-1
j_gene: TRBJ2-3
CDR3nt: TGTGCCAGCAGTTCGGGGCAAACCCCAGATACGCAGTATTTT
CDR3aa: CASSSGQTPDTQYF

d_gene: -
abundance: few
v_gene: TRBV13
j_gene: TRBJ2-5
CDR3nt: TGTGCCAGCAGTCAAGACAGATTCAAAGGGACCCAGTACTTC
CDR3aa: CASSQDRFKGTQYF

d_gene: -
abundance: -
v_gene: TRBV6-1
j_gene: TRBJ2-1
CDR3nt: TGTGCCAGCATCCCAATCGTGGGAGCGATGTATGAGCAGTTCTTC
CDR3aa: CASIPIVGAMYEQFF

d_gene: -
abundance: -
v_gene: TRBV29-1
j_gene: TRBJ2-3
CDR3nt: TGCAGCGCCGGGTGGCGGGGCGCAGATACGCAGTATTTT
CDR3aa: CSAGWRGADTQYF